These T cell receptor beta chains were read from a single sample in a study of PD-1 blockade in classical Hodgkin lymphoma. The assay was immunoSEQ multiplex PCR, and TCRdb's table has in-frame clones only and misses some. The repertoire includes approximately 65,000 clones, about nine tenths of them detected once, and roughly an eighth sits in the top ten. The input for sequencing was peripheral blood mononuclear cells (PBMCs), taken at baseline. These receptors were collected from a human donor with classical Hodgkin lymphoma. Both conserved end residues are part of each CDR3.

J gene: TRBJ2-7; CDR3 length: 15; V gene: TRBV25-1; CDR3 protein: CATSQSFGVSYEQYF
J gene: TRBJ2-1; CDR3 length: 11; V gene: TRBV29-1; CDR3 protein: CSVEEYGEQFF
J gene: TRBJ1-1; CDR3 length: 14; V gene: TRBV9; CDR3 protein: CASSADSGNTEAFF
J gene: TRBJ1-1; CDR3 length: 11; V gene: TRBV10-3; CDR3 protein: CAITETGEAFF
J gene: TRBJ2-7; CDR3 length: 15; V gene: TRBV6-6; CDR3 protein: CASSYLDGSSYEQYF
J gene: TRBJ1-5; CDR3 length: 15; V gene: TRBV7-2; CDR3 protein: CASSLAGMSNQPQHF
J gene: TRBJ1-2; CDR3 length: 11; V gene: TRBV5-6; CDR3 protein: CASSLTYGYTF
J gene: TRBJ1-6; CDR3 length: 15; V gene: TRBV27; CDR3 protein: CASSYDRASVTPLHF
J gene: TRBJ2-1; CDR3 length: 15; V gene: TRBV14; CDR3 protein: CASSRFRDREIEQFF
J gene: TRBJ2-1; CDR3 length: 14; V gene: TRBV4-3; CDR3 protein: CASSQDSGINEQFF
J gene: TRBJ2-2; CDR3 length: 16; V gene: TRBV4-2; CDR3 protein: CASSPTFKPNTGELFF
J gene: TRBJ1-2; CDR3 length: 16; V gene: TRBV9; CDR3 protein: CASSPEIGQGNYGYTF
J gene: TRBJ2-1; CDR3 length: 15; V gene: TRBV19; CDR3 protein: CASSRRRTSYNEQFF
J gene: TRBJ1-2; CDR3 length: 12; V gene: TRBV5-6; CDR3 protein: CASSLGLGGYTF
J gene: TRBJ2-1; CDR3 length: 16; V gene: TRBV11-2; CDR3 protein: CASSLLWTGPHNEQFF
J gene: TRBJ1-5; CDR3 length: 16; V gene: TRBV19; CDR3 protein: CASSMLGSLGNQPQHF
J gene: TRBJ1-4; CDR3 length: 14; V gene: TRBV23-1; CDR3 protein: CASSRQFDRGILFF
J gene: TRBJ2-5; CDR3 length: 15; V gene: TRBV27; CDR3 protein: CASSLWQGTTGTQYF
J gene: TRBJ1-2; CDR3 length: 16; V gene: TRBV7-8; CDR3 protein: CASSLFPPPGPSGYTF
J gene: TRBJ2-7; CDR3 length: 14; V gene: TRBV11-2; CDR3 protein: CASSLDLGAYEQYF
J gene: TRBJ2-1; CDR3 length: 15; V gene: TRBV5-1; CDR3 protein: CASSPGQGAGDEQFF
J gene: TRBJ2-1; CDR3 length: 14; V gene: TRBV9; CDR3 protein: CASSVGLAGEEQFF
J gene: TRBJ1-1; CDR3 length: 12; V gene: TRBV7-9; CDR3 protein: CASSLGSSEAFF
J gene: TRBJ1-3; CDR3 length: 15; V gene: TRBV5-6; CDR3 protein: CASSWRGLGGNTIYF
J gene: TRBJ2-7; CDR3 length: 13; V gene: TRBV2; CDR3 protein: CGALRTGSNEQYF
J gene: TRBJ2-3; CDR3 length: 15; V gene: TRBV7-3; CDR3 protein: CASSSTGEYTDTQYF
J gene: TRBJ1-3; CDR3 length: 17; V gene: TRBV7-9; CDR3 protein: CASSPGAGLLSGNTIYF
J gene: TRBJ2-2; CDR3 length: 16; V gene: TRBV7-3; CDR3 protein: CASSLWLAGSTGELFF
J gene: TRBJ2-7; CDR3 length: 13; V gene: TRBV27; CDR3 protein: CASSSAGTYEQYF
J gene: TRBJ2-7; CDR3 length: 13; V gene: TRBV7-2; CDR3 protein: CASRSPDDYEQYF
J gene: TRBJ1-3; CDR3 length: 17; V gene: TRBV5-6; CDR3 protein: CASSLEAGTRPGNTIYF
J gene: TRBJ2-2; CDR3 length: 13; V gene: TRBV25-1; CDR3 protein: CASSHANTGELFF
J gene: TRBJ1-5; CDR3 length: 16; V gene: TRBV12-5; CDR3 protein: CASGLFRGTGNQPQHF
J gene: TRBJ2-1; CDR3 length: 15; V gene: TRBV19; CDR3 protein: CASSLGVRSYNEQFF
J gene: TRBJ1-2; CDR3 length: 16; V gene: TRBV28; CDR3 protein: CASTGIGWRESYGYTF
J gene: TRBJ2-7; CDR3 length: 15; V gene: TRBV18; CDR3 protein: CASSPPGRSSYEQYF